The 26 T cell receptor beta chains presented below share a single source sample, sequenced in a study of T-cell reconstitution after alpha-beta-depleted transplantation in children. As it was prepared, the TCRbeta library received unique molecular identifiers. TCRdb re-called the PCR reads through MiXCR, storing one row per CDR3 protein. The sample has just under 350,000 distinct CDR3 sequences, 16% seen once. The source material was PBMCs, mostly from graft donor cells, sampled 360 days after TCRalphabeta/CD19-depleted stem cell transplant. Source of these receptors: a male patient aged 2-9 years who had a stem cell transplant for acute lymphoblastic leukemia, so the T cells may come from the graft donor.

Notes on this clonotype: Possible read error: a much larger clone is one base away. The CDR3 nucleotides read TGTGCCAGCGGTCCGAGATCCCGAAATGAAAAACTGTTTTTT. As protein: CASGPRSRNEKLFF. This chain uses TRBV28 with TRBJ1-4; D is undetermined. The germline CDR1 and CDR2 sequences are MDHEN and SYDVKM. CDR3 length equals 14 residues. V lost 8 bases and J 5 bases, leaving 15 bases between the germline ends.

V is TRBV20-1 and J is TRBJ1-5, with 8 bases aligning to TRBD1. The CDR3 spans 14 residues. The J segment lost 5 bases and the V segment lost 6 bases, leaving 9 bases of the junction unmatched. Germline V gene data show CDR1 as DFQATT and CDR2 as SNEGSKA (reference sequence). CDR3 sequence: CSARTGLLYQPQHF. CDR3 DNA: TGCAGTGCAAGGACAGGGCTTCTATATCAGCCCCAGCATTTT.

The V call is TRBV20-1, the J call TRBJ1-2; TRBD1 agrees at 8 bases. CDR1 and CDR2 from the germline V gene are DFQATT and SNEGSKA (reference sequence). V was clipped by 0 bases and J by 8 bases; unmatched bases: 8. The CDR3 contains 14 residues. CDR3 coding DNA: TGCAGTGCTAGAGATGGGGGGACAGGAAACGGCTACACCTTC. Its translation: CSARDGGTGNGYTF.

The V and J genes are TRBV4-3 and TRBJ2-5, with D perhaps matching TRBD1 (5 bases). The CDR3 sequence is 15 residues long. Trimming took 0 bases from V and 1 from J, leaving 9 bases between them. CDR1 is LGHNA and CDR2 is YSLEER in the germline V gene. CDR3 nucleotides: TGCGCCAGCAGCCAAGATTGGGGCCGCCAAGAGACCCAGTACTTC. Protein product: CASSQDWGRQETQYF.

This clonotype was recorded a few times. V gene TRBV18 combines with J gene TRBJ1-2; 10 bases fit TRBD1. This CDR3 spans 14 amino acids. J lost 5 bases, V lost 6 bases, and 6 bases had no gene match. Germline loops: CDR1 KGHSH, CDR2 LQKENI. This CDR3 is CASSGQGREYGYTF. The CDR3 nucleotides read TGTGCCAGCTCGGGACAGGGGAGAGAGTATGGCTACACCTTC.

The chain couples TRBV2 to TRBJ1-4, with D unclear. The germline V gene encodes CDR1 SNHLY and CDR2 FYNNEI. V lost 7 bases and J 0 bases, leaving 9 bases between the germline ends. The CDR3 is made up of 14 amino acids. DNA of the CDR3: TGTGCCAGCAAGAAGGACCCAACTAATGAAAAACTGTTTTTT. It translates to CASKKDPTNEKLFF.

This clonotype was detected only a few times. This chain joins TRBV4-3 and TRBJ2-7, with 8 bases aligning to TRBD2. The germline CDR1 and CDR2 sequences are LGHNA and YSLEER. The length of the CDR3 is 16 residues. The ends lost 3 bases at V and 0 bases at J; junction bases unmatched: 7. The CDR3 region has the DNA TGCGCCAGCAGCCAGCTTCTGGGGACTAGCTCCTACGAGCAGTACTTC. Its protein product is CASSQLLGTSSYEQYF.

The V and J genes are TRBV6-2 or TRBV6-3 and TRBJ2-7; D might be TRBD2 (5 bases). Looked up from germline, CDR1 is MNHEY and CDR2 is SVGEGT. The CDR3 is 14 amino acids. V lost 5 bases and J 0 bases, leaving 11 bases between the germline ends. This chain's CDR3 is CASSQPGDSYEQYF. CDR3 nucleotides: TGTGCCAGCAGTCAACCCGGGGACTCCTACGAGCAGTACTTC.

This clonotype was detected many times. This chain joins TRBV11-2 and TRBJ2-1, with 8 bases lining up with TRBD1. CDR3 length: 16 residues. J was trimmed by 4 bases and V by 3 bases; bases with no gene match: 8. From germline, CDR1 is SGHAT and CDR2 FQNNGV. CDR3 nucleotide sequence: TGTGCCAGCAGCTTGACAGGGGCAAAACCTTACAATGAGCAGTTCTTC. This encodes CASSLTGAKPYNEQFF.

The chain combines TRBV4-3 with TRBJ2-1; D ambiguous. V lost 4 bases to trimming and J lost 2 bases, with 6 bases between them. Germline CDR1 is LGHNA and CDR2 is YSLEER. The CDR3 is 13 amino acids. The CDR3 DNA is TGCGCCAGCAGCCCCGAAGCCTACAATGAGCAGTTCTTC. This translates into CASSPEAYNEQFF.

This clonotype was observed a few times. The V call is TRBV7-2, the J call TRBJ2-1; D is uncertain. Between the trimmed V and J ends, which lost 1 base and 5 bases, there was a span of 6 bases. This CDR3 contains 13 residues. Germline V lookup: CDR1 SGHTA, CDR2 FQGNSA. The CDR3 is CASSLGTHNEQFF. CDR3 in DNA: TGTGCCAGCAGCTTAGGAACTCACAATGAGCAGTTCTTC.

V gene TRBV3-1 combines with J gene TRBJ2-3; tentatively, D is TRBD2 (5 bases). The CDR3 loop spans 13 amino acids. V was trimmed by 8 bases and J by 1 base, leaving 10 bases between them. Germline assignment: CDR1 LGHDT and CDR2 YNNKEL (reference sequence). The CDR3 nucleotides read TGTGCCAGCGGGAGATCGGGCACAGATACGCAGTATTTT. Its protein product is CASGRSGTDTQYF.

V usage is TRBV10-3 and J usage is TRBJ1-5; possible D gene TRBD1, 5 bases. Germline assignment: CDR1 ENHRY and CDR2 SYGVKD. This CDR3 region has 14 residues. The germline V and J ends were trimmed by 0 bases and 7 bases, with 10 bases remaining between them. In nucleotides, the CDR3 is TGTGCCATCAGTGAGTCGGGGCTCTCCCAGCCCCAGCATTTT. It yields the protein CAISESGLSQPQHF.

The rearrangement links TRBV4-3 to TRBJ1-1; 7 bases are a match to TRBD1. The CDR3 spans 15 residues. Trimming at V came to 5 bases and at J to 1 base, leaving 7 bases not matched to a gene. CDR1 and CDR2 from the germline V gene are LGHNA and YSLEER. The CDR3 DNA reads TGCGCCAGCAGCTATACCGGGACAGAGAACACTGAAGCTTTCTTT. The encoded protein is CASSYTGTENTEAFF.

This chain connects TRBV6-5 to TRBJ2-7, with TRBD2 matching over 8 bases. Losses at the gene ends were 6 bases for V and 3 bases for J; bases not matched to a gene: 10. CDR1 MNHEY and CDR2 SVGAGI come from the germline V gene. The CDR3 is 15 residues long. The CDR3 sequence: CASRRGGLDSYEQYF. As DNA, the CDR3 is TGTGCCAGCAGGAGAGGGGGACTAGACAGCTACGAGCAGTACTTC.

This rearrangement joins TRBV6-1 to TRBJ2-3; D gene unclear. The germline gives CDR1 MNHNS, CDR2 SASEGT. V was cut by 3 bases and J by 4 bases, with 11 bases left in between. The CDR3 contains 14 residues. The CDR3 coding sequence is TGTGCCAGCAGTGATCTAGGATCAGCAGATACGCAGTATTTT. Protein product: CASSDLGSADTQYF.

The chain recombines TRBV12-3 or TRBV12-4 with TRBJ2-1; 11 positions agree with TRBD1. Losses at the gene ends were 6 bases for V and 7 bases for J; bases not matched to a gene: 5. The CDR3 is 14 residues long. The CDR3: CASSLDRGRNEQFF. In DNA, the CDR3 is TGTGCCAGCAGCCTGGACAGGGGGCGAAATGAGCAGTTCTTC.

There are a few counts of this clonotype. The chain uses TRBV27 and TRBJ1-1; D gene ambiguous. Trimming pared 3 bases from V and 1 base from J, leaving 12 bases between. The germline CDR1 and CDR2 sequences are MNHEY and SMNVEV (reference sequence). The CDR3 is made up of 15 amino acids. The CDR3 region has the DNA TGTGCCAGCAGTTTTCGGGCAGAGCCGAACACTGAAGCTTTCTTT. This translates into CASSFRAEPNTEAFF.

DNA of the CDR3: TGTGCCAGCAGTTGGAGACTAAGAGGATTCAATGAGCAGTTCTTC. Translation: CASSWRLRGFNEQFF. The chain is built from TRBV28 and TRBJ2-1; D is possibly TRBD2 (5 bases). Trimming took off 4 bases at V and 6 bases at J, with 16 bases between the two ends. The CDR3 consists of 15 residues. Germline values: CDR1 MDHEN, CDR2 SYDVKM.

This clonotype appeared a few times. The chain carries TRBV4-1 and TRBJ2-1; a possible D gene is TRBD1 (6 bases). Trimming cost V 4 bases and J 3 bases, with 10 bases left between them. CDR1 is MGHRA, CDR2 YSYEKL, per germline. The CDR3 loop spans 14 amino acids. CDR3 DNA sequence: TGCGCCAGCAGCCCGGGACACCTCTACAATGAGCAGTTCTTC. It encodes CASSPGHLYNEQFF.

Only a few counts were recorded for this clonotype. The chain couples TRBV20-1 to TRBJ2-1, with TRBD2 matching over 9 bases. This CDR3 region has 15 residues. Germline V lookup: CDR1 DFQATT, CDR2 SNEGSKA (reference sequence). V was pared by 3 bases and J by 6 bases, with 9 bases of the junction left unmatched. CDR3 loop: CSASGLAGLGNEQFF. CDR3 DNA sequence: TGCAGTGCTAGTGGGCTAGCGGGATTAGGCAATGAGCAGTTCTTC.

This clonotype was counted a few times. The J gene is TRBJ2-7, the V gene TRBV7-9, with 7 bases lining up with TRBD1. Germline assignment: CDR1 SEHNR and CDR2 FQNEAQ (reference sequence). The CDR3 consists of 14 residues. The J segment lost 3 bases and the V segment lost 5 bases, leaving 7 bases of the junction unmatched. The chain's CDR3 is CASSPWDSHYEQYF. CDR3 nucleotide sequence: TGTGCCAGCAGCCCCTGGGACAGTCACTACGAGCAGTACTTC.

The rearrangement uses TRBV6-5 and TRBJ2-1; 11 bases line up with TRBD2. This CDR3 is 15 amino acids long. Trimming took 4 bases from V and 6 from J; bases not matched to a gene: 5. Germline V gene sequence: CDR1 MNHEY, CDR2 SVGAGI. Here the CDR3 DNA reads TGTGCCAGCAGTTTATTAGCGGGAGGGAGCAATGAGCAGTTCTTC. Protein product: CASSLLAGGSNEQFF.

This clonotype has just a few counts. The rearrangement joins TRBV29-1 to TRBJ1-1; D is perhaps TRBD1 (5 bases). The CDR3 sequence is 12 residues long. V was shortened by 5 bases and J by 0 bases, with 7 bases between the two germline ends. Germline CDR1 reads SQVTM; CDR2 reads ANQGSEA. CDR3 DNA: TGCAGCGTTCAGGGAATGAACACTGAAGCTTTCTTT. As protein: CSVQGMNTEAFF.

This chain connects TRBV4-1 to TRBJ2-1; D not resolved. Trimming left V 1 base short and J 0 bases short, with 10 bases between. The CDR3 consists of 16 residues. CDR1 and CDR2 from the germline V gene are MGHRA and YSYEKL. The CDR3 spells CASSQGADFSYNEQFF. The DNA of the CDR3 is TGCGCCAGCAGCCAAGGGGCCGACTTCTCCTACAATGAGCAGTTCTTC.

CDR3 loop: CASSFLGANVLTF. The CDR3 nucleotides are TGTGCCAGCAGCTTCCTTGGGGCCAACGTCCTGACTTTC. The chain joins TRBV7-3 to TRBJ2-6; no reliable D call. V gave up 3 bases and J gave up 3 bases, with 3 bases separating them. The CDR3 runs 13 residues. Germline assignment: CDR1 SGHTA and CDR2 FQGTGA.